Below, 28 T cell receptor beta chains from the same sample are listed, as sequenced in a study of a mutant IDH1 vaccine in newly diagnosed glioma (dated by TCRdb to the early 2020s). These TCRs are of unknown antigen specificity. This sample's time point label indicates: week 23, last vaccination. Each vaccine dose was 300 ug of a 20-mer mutant IDH1 peptide in Montanide, given subcutaneously with topical imiquimod. Libraries were made using the immunoSEQ multiplex PCR assay. TCRdb stores this immuneACCESS table with in-frame sequences only. Part of the clones is absent; in the studies checked, under half of the shortfall reflects unresolved V genes, and no reason is known for the rest. Within this sample are tens of thousands of clones, with roughly 81% of them counted one time only. The ten biggest clones cover 7.5% to 10% of the sample. Sequences were derived from PBMCs, sampled from a glioma patient whose treatment included an IDH1 peptide vaccine. All receptors derive from a woman aged 35 to 49 with glioma. Some clones in this sample may be carry-over from other donors' samples.

This rearrangement joins TRBV27 to TRBJ2-7; D uncertain. Looked up from germline, CDR1 is MNHEY and CDR2 is SMNVEV (reference sequence). The length of the CDR3 is 12 residues. V was trimmed by 5 bases and J by 6 bases, leaving 11 bases between them. CDR3 loop: CASSSSRREQYF. The CDR3 coding sequence is TGTGCCAGCAGTAGTTCCCGTCGCGAGCAGTACTTC.

V is TRBV7-2 and J is TRBJ1-1, with 8 bases lining up with TRBD1. V was pared by 5 bases and J by 2 bases, with 10 bases of the junction left unmatched. The CDR3 sequence is 16 residues long. From germline, CDR1 is SGHTA and CDR2 FQGNSA. CDR3 nucleotides: TGTGCCAGCAGCCCCGGACAGGGCAGGGGCAACACTGAAGCTTTCTTT. It codes for CASSPGQGRGNTEAFF.

The rearrangement uses TRBV29-1 and TRBJ2-5; the match to TRBD1 covers 7 bases. Per the germline V gene, CDR1 is SQVTM and CDR2 is ANQGSEA. V lost 4 bases and J lost 1; bases outside the gene matches: 0. The CDR3 consists of 12 residues. The CDR3 DNA reads TGCAGCGTTGGACAGGGCCAAGAGACCCAGTACTTC. Protein: CSVGQGQETQYF.

The J gene is TRBJ1-1, the V gene TRBV7-9; D is undetermined. Trimming pared 1 base from V and 8 bases from J, leaving 17 bases between. Germline-derived CDR1 and CDR2 are SEHNR and FQNEAQ (reference sequence). The CDR3 is 15 residues long. The CDR3 DNA reads TGTGCCAGCAGCTTAGAGGGCCTCAACGACCCGGAAGCTTTCTTT. Protein sequence: CASSLEGLNDPEAFF.

The rearrangement uses TRBV2 and TRBJ2-1; TRBD1 is a possible D gene (7 bases). Germline V gene lookup returns CDR1 SNHLY and CDR2 FYNNEI. The CDR3 totals 15 residues. Trimming pared 7 bases from V and 2 bases from J, leaving 15 bases between. The CDR3 protein is CASTQTRGAYNEQFF. The CDR3 nucleotides read TGTGCCAGCACCCAAACCAGGGGGGCCTACAATGAGCAGTTCTTC.

This rearrangement joins TRBV6-5 to TRBJ1-2; unclear D gene. CDR1 MNHEY and CDR2 SVGAGI come from the germline V gene. The CDR3 has 14 amino acids. Trimming cost V 1 base and J 6 bases, with 12 bases left between them. In DNA, the CDR3 is TGTGCCAGCAGTTACTTTGGTAGAGTGGATGGCTACACCTTC. As protein: CASSYFGRVDGYTF.

The chain joins TRBV2 to TRBJ1-1; D may be TRBD1 (6 bases). Germline V gene sequence: CDR1 SNHLY, CDR2 FYNNEI. V was trimmed by 5 bases and J by 10 bases, leaving 11 bases between them. This CDR3 contains 11 residues. This CDR3 is CASSLGQSAFF. The DNA of the CDR3 is TGTGCCAGCAGTCTAGGACAGTCAGCTTTCTTT.

This rearrangement joins TRBV7-2 to TRBJ2-2; TRBD2 agrees at 7 bases. The CDR3 covers 15 residues. The germline V gene encodes CDR1 SGHTA and CDR2 FQGNSA. V was clipped by 1 base and J by 5 bases; unmatched bases: 4. In DNA, the CDR3 is TGTGCCAGCAGCTTAGTTGTTAGCGGGACCGGGGAGCTGTTTTTT. Protein: CASSLVVSGTGELFF.

V usage is TRBV21-1 and J usage is TRBJ2-7; the D call of TRBD2 is as the table states it, not checked on the DNA. TRBV21-1 is a known pseudogene. CDR3 size: 17 residues. In DNA, the CDR3 is TGTGCCAGCAGCCTCGATTTCCCGACTAGCGGGGTGCACGAGCAGTACTTC. It translates to CASSLDFPTSGVHEQYF.

V and J are TRBV19 and TRBJ2-1; 10 nucleotides align to TRBD2. The V segment lost 3 bases and the J segment 7 bases; nucleotides outside the gene matches: 15. Germline V lookup: CDR1 LNHDA, CDR2 SQIVND (reference sequence). This CDR3 has 18 amino acids. This CDR3 is CASSIFRVTSGASNEQFF. CDR3 nucleotides: TGTGCCAGTAGTATCTTCAGGGTAACTAGCGGGGCCTCGAATGAGCAGTTCTTC.

The rearrangement uses TRBV7-2 and TRBJ1-6; D ambiguous. This CDR3 spans 14 amino acids. Germline CDR1 reads SGHTA; CDR2 reads FQGNSA. V was pared by 2 bases and J by 5 bases, with 7 bases between. The CDR3 nucleotides are TGTGCCAGCAGCTTAAACATAGATAATTCACCCCTCCACTTT. The encoded protein is CASSLNIDNSPLHF.

The chain recombines TRBV2 with TRBJ2-5; the D call may be TRBD1 or TRBD2 (5 bases each). This CDR3 comprises 16 residues. Germline values: CDR1 SNHLY, CDR2 FYNNEI. Trimming took off 5 bases at V and 1 base at J, with 17 bases between the two ends. DNA for the CDR3: TGTGCCAGCAGTCCCAATATGGGGGTAACCCAAGAGACCCAGTACTTC. Protein product: CASSPNMGVTQETQYF.

This clone has just a few counts. The rearrangement links TRBV7-2 to TRBJ1-6; 7 bases map to TRBD1. The CDR3 runs 14 residues. The germline gives CDR1 SGHTA, CDR2 FQGNSA. V gave up 7 bases and J gave up 8 bases; unmatched junction bases: 8. The CDR3: CASTYRGSDSPLHF. Written as DNA, the CDR3 is TGTGCCAGCACCTACAGGGGTTCCGATTCACCCCTCCACTTT.

V is TRBV10-2 and J is TRBJ2-5; D may be TRBD2 (7 bases). The CDR3 runs 16 residues. The V end lost 2 bases, the J end lost 7 bases, and 20 bases lay between the germline ends. Germline V gene lookup returns CDR1 WSHSY and CDR2 SAAADI. DNA for the CDR3: TGCGCCAGCAGTGAGGGGGGAGGGGGGGCGATGGGGACCCAGTACTTC. Translating it yields CASSEGGGGAMGTQYF.

The chain combines TRBV6-6 with TRBJ2-1, with 7 bases matching TRBD1. V lost 6 bases, J lost 10 bases, and 12 bases stayed unmatched. Germline CDR1 MNHNY, CDR2 SVGAGI (reference sequence). The CDR3 totals 14 residues. In DNA form, the CDR3 reads TGTGCCAGCAGCTTGGGACAGCTATTTACCGAGCAGTTCTTC. It encodes CASSLGQLFTEQFF.

This sequence joins TRBV29-1 and TRBJ2-5; D gene uncertain. V lost 6 bases and J lost 1, with 9 bases in between. The CDR3 spans 12 residues. Germline-derived CDR1 and CDR2 are SQVTM and ANQGSEA. As DNA, the CDR3 is TGCAGCGTAGAACAGCGCCAAGAGACCCAGTACTTC. Encoded protein: CSVEQRQETQYF.

The chain links TRBV6-5 to TRBJ1-3; D is unresolved. Germline CDR1 is MNHEY and CDR2 is SVGAGI. CDR3 length: 13 amino acids. Trimming stripped 9 bases from V and 3 bases from J, with 12 bases between. CDR3 loop: CASSGGDGNTIYF. CDR3 in DNA: TGTGCCAGTTCGGGTGGGGATGGAAACACCATATATTTT.

The V and J genes are TRBV7-6 and TRBJ1-2; D unclear. The CDR3 runs to 15 residues. V lost 5 bases and J lost 8, with 21 bases in between. Germline CDR1 reads SGHVS; CDR2 reads FNYEAQ. CDR3 region: CASSPQERASGGYTF. CDR3 DNA sequence: TGTGCCAGCAGCCCTCAGGAACGGGCTTCTGGGGGCTACACCTTC. Filled out from reference TRBV7-6 and TRBJ1-2, the complete variable domain reads GAGVSQSPRYKVTKRGQDVALRCDPISGHVSLYWYRQALGQGPEFLTYFNYEAQQDKSGLPNDRFSAERPEGSISTLTIQRTEQRDSAMYRCASSPQERASGGYTFGSGTRLTVV.

This clone was observed once. This chain links TRBV30 with TRBJ1-2, with D perhaps matching TRBD1 (6 bases). The CDR3 sequence is 15 residues long. The germline V gene encodes CDR1 GTSNPN and CDR2 SVGIG (reference sequence). Trimming removed 3 bases at V and 3 bases at J, with 17 bases between. Here the CDR3 DNA reads TGTGCCTGGAGAAAGGGGTTTAAGGGGGACTATGGCTACACCTTC. Translation: CAWRKGFKGDYGYTF.

The chain joins TRBV5-6 to TRBJ2-7, with D tentatively TRBD2 (6 bases). CDR1 and CDR2 (germline): SGHDT, YYEEEE. Trimming pared 7 bases from V and 1 base from J, leaving 9 bases between. The CDR3 spans 12 residues. CDR3 in DNA: TGTGCCAGCGGCGGGGAGTCCTACGAGCAGTACTTC. As protein: CASGGESYEQYF.

This chain connects TRBV7-5 to TRBJ1-5; the table assigns TRBD1, which was not confirmed against the DNA. TRBV7-5 is listed as a pseudogene. This CDR3 region has 16 residues. The CDR3 DNA sequence: TGTGCCAGAAGCCCCCCGGGTAGGGGCGGCAATCAGCCCCAGCATTTT. It encodes CARSPPGRGGNQPQHF.

The J gene is TRBJ2-7, the V gene TRBV6-5, with 7 bases aligning to TRBD2. The CDR3 runs to 12 residues. From germline, CDR1 is MNHEY and CDR2 SVGAGI. Losses at the gene ends were 4 bases for V and 5 bases for J; bases not matched to a gene: 2. This CDR3 is CASSSGGNEQYF. CDR3 sequence (DNA): TGTGCCAGCAGTTCGGGGGGTAACGAGCAGTACTTC.

The rearrangement links TRBV12-5 to TRBJ2-7, with 8 bases fitting TRBD2. This CDR3 is 16 amino acids long. The V segment lost 5 bases and the J segment 4 bases; nucleotides outside the gene matches: 13. Per germline, CDR1 LGHNT and CDR2 FRNRAP. In DNA form, the CDR3 reads TGTGCTAGTGGTCCCTTGCTCGGGGGGGAGAAATACGAGCAGTACTTC. Its translation: CASGPLLGGEKYEQYF.

The gene calls are TRBV14 and TRBJ2-7, with 8 bases matching TRBD1. J was trimmed by 3 bases and V by 0 bases; bases with no gene match: 16. This CDR3 has 19 amino acids. Germline CDR1 SGHDN, CDR2 FVKESK. CDR3 loop: CASSQDRRTGPKILYEQYF. For the CDR3, the DNA is TGTGCCAGCAGCCAAGATAGGAGGACAGGGCCTAAAATCCTCTACGAGCAGTACTTC.

The chain employs TRBV5-6 and TRBJ2-1; the match to TRBD2 covers 10 bases. The CDR3 has 16 amino acids. Germline values: CDR1 SGHDT, CDR2 YYEEEE. The J segment lost 2 bases and the V segment lost 4 bases, leaving 6 bases of the junction unmatched. This CDR3 is CASSPPTSGPYNEQFF. The CDR3 DNA reads TGTGCCAGCAGCCCCCCGACTAGCGGGCCCTACAATGAGCAGTTCTTC. Full variable domain (missing parts from reference TRBV5-6 and TRBJ2-1): DAGVTQSPTHLIKTRGQQVTLRCSPKSGHDTVSWYQQALGQGPQFIFQYYEEEERQRGNFPDRFSGHQFPNYSSELNVNALLLGDSALYLCASSPPTSGPYNEQFFGPGTRLTVL.

V is TRBV7-2 and J is TRBJ2-3; TRBD2 agrees at 11 bases. The CDR3 runs 15 residues. Trimming at V came to 5 bases and at J to 2 bases, leaving 3 bases not matched to a gene. Germline CDR1 reads SGHTA; CDR2 reads FQGNSA. Written as DNA, the CDR3 is TGTGCCAGCAGCCATAGCGGGGGGGCCACAGATACGCAGTATTTT. Translation: CASSHSGGATDTQYF.

J is TRBJ1-1 and V is TRBV6-1; D unresolved. Germline assignment: CDR1 MNHNS and CDR2 SASEGT. This CDR3 spans 13 amino acids. Trimming took off 7 bases at V and 3 bases at J, with 12 bases between the two ends. The CDR3 coding sequence is TGTGCCAGCACCGTTGACGGGGACACTGAAGCTTTCTTT. Its translation: CASTVDGDTEAFF.

The chain has TRBV5-1 and TRBJ2-1; 8 nucleotides line up with TRBD2. V shed 4 bases and J 9 bases; nucleotides not matched to a gene: 9. This CDR3 spans 14 amino acids. From germline, CDR1 is SGHRS and CDR2 YFSETQ. The CDR3 DNA reads as TGCGCCAGCAGCCCGGGGGGGTCATTCGGTGAGCAGTTCTTC. This encodes CASSPGGSFGEQFF.